A single TCR beta chain is shown here with its context. The data belong to a study of blood T cell repertoires in COVID-19. V gave up 1 base and J gave up 3 bases; unmatched junction bases: 6. This CDR3 spans 17 amino acids. Germline V gives CDR1 SQVTM, CDR2 ANQGSEA. Some clones are missing from TCRdb's copy, which holds only in-frame ones; the method was immunoSEQ multiplex PCR. The sample has fewer than 350,000 clones, roughly 89% seen once; the top ten hold 1.7%. The clonotype was recovered from a woman aged 18 to 35 with acute COVID-19. The sample was PBMCs or T cells enriched from blood (not recorded which). The chain links TRBV29-1 to TRBJ2-2; 12 positions agree with TRBD2. CDR3 in amino acids: CSVEGPLAGGYTGELFF. The DNA for the CDR3 is TGCAGCGTTGAAGGTCCGCTAGCGGGAGGGTACACCGGGGAGCTGTTTTTT.